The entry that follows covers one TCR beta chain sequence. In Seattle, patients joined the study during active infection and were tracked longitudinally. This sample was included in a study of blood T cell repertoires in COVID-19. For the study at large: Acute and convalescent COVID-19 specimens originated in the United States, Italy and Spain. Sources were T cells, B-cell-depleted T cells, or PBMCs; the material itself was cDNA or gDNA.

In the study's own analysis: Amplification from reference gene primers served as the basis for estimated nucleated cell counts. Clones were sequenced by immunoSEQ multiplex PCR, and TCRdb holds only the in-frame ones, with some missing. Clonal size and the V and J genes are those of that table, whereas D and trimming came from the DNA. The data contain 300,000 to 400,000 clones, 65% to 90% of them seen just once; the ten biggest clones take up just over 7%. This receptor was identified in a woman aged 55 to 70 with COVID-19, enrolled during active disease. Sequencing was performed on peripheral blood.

The CDR3 DNA follows: TGTGCCAGCAGCTCCGGGACAGGTTGGAAGACCCAGTACTTC. This encodes CASSSGTGWKTQYF. This chain uses TRBV13 with TRBJ2-5; 8 nucleotides line up with TRBD1. With 4 bases clipped from V and 6 bases from J, the junction kept 7 bases outside the gene matches. This CDR3 contains 14 residues. Per the germline V gene, CDR1 is PRHDT and CDR2 is FYEKMQ (reference sequence).